The rows below give T cell receptor beta chains drawn from one sample of a study of shared clonotypes between healthy human individuals. Sequenced by immunoSEQ multiplex PCR; TCRdb stores in-frame clones only, minus some. This table holds 400,000 to 500,000 clones, roughly 85% found once. The sequenced material came from PBMCs. The receptors originated from a woman aged 40 to 50 in good health. Some clones in this sample may be carry-over from other donors' samples. The conserved cysteine and the conserved F or W are not part of the CDR3 here.

j_call v_call cdr3_aa
TRBJ2-7 TRBV11-2 ASSMDRAHEQY
TRBJ1-2 TRBV5-1 ASSSTGGKDYGYT
TRBJ2-7 TRBV5-1 ASSLGREVEQY
TRBJ2-5 TRBV4-1 ASSQEGGRETQY
TRBJ1-2 TRBV2 ASSLRDSTNYGYT
TRBJ1-5 TRBV18 ASSPGQGFQPQH
TRBJ2-7 TRBV5-1 ASSFGLPYEQY
TRBJ2-1 TRBV28 ASSLFVGAGGGNGQF
TRBJ1-1 TRBV27 ASSLYAGPTEAF
TRBJ2-1 TRBV5-1 ASSLDGLDSYNEQF
TRBJ2-7 TRBV5-1 ASSWLTGEAYEQY
TRBJ2-2 TRBV27 ASRLIAGLTGELF
TRBJ2-3 TRBV6-5 ASSPSGTTDTQY
TRBJ2-2 TRBV28 ASSYRGGARTGELF
TRBJ2-2 TRBV15 ATSRGLAGAANTGELF
TRBJ2-3 TRBV7-9 ASSPRDSGTDTQY
TRBJ2-7 TRBV11-2 ASSLDQVHEQY
TRBJ2-7 TRBV5-1 ASSLLSPSEQY
TRBJ2-2 TRBV5-1 ASSLDSGNTGELF
TRBJ1-5 TRBV2 ASSEALGITRPQH
TRBJ2-3 TRBV18 ASSRAIKAQY
TRBJ2-1 TRBV6-4 ASSEREMNEQF
TRBJ2-3 TRBV25-1 ASSEGPDTQY
TRBJ1-2 TRBV2 ASSGGQGARYGYT
TRBJ2-6 TRBV10-3 AISEGQAAGANVLT
TRBJ1-5 TRBV6-1 ASSQGSGQPQH
TRBJ2-2 TRBV28 ASSLVAGSGTGELF
TRBJ1-1 TRBV7-9 ASSSLRGNTEAF
TRBJ2-1 TRBV28 ASSFMLAGGYNEQF
TRBJ2-5 TRBV10-3 ASRGLTGQETQY
TRBJ1-5 TRBV21-1 ASAHRDRGNQPQH
TRBJ2-7 TRBV11-2 ASSLGVGEQY
TRBJ2-7 TRBV18 ASSPRLAEIYEQY
TRBJ2-1 TRBV12-5 ASGTSSGNNEQF
TRBJ1-1 TRBV10-3 AISESRVNTEAF
TRBJ2-3 TRBV4-1 ASSQGPVSDTQY
TRBJ1-4 TRBV28 ASSLSSGATNEKLF
TRBJ2-2 TRBV7-2 ASSLWTSGTTGELF
TRBJ2-7 TRBV5-1 ASSTNLGTYEQY
TRBJ1-4 TRBV5-1 ASRDRATNEKLF
TRBJ2-1 TRBV7-9 ASSTGTYNEQF
TRBJ2-7 TRBV29-1 SAEDRGRSEQY
TRBJ1-3 TRBV30 AWSVTRGSGNTIY
TRBJ2-1 TRBV12-5 ASSKGRDNEQF
TRBJ2-5 TRBV5-4 ASSMRTGGEETQY
TRBJ1-1 TRBV4-2 ASSQGQGANTEAF
TRBJ2-7 TRBV5-6 ASSLRLGRSEEQY
TRBJ2-5 TRBV5-1 ASGTGSRPRVLETQY
TRBJ2-3 TRBV9 ASSVTASDTQY
TRBJ1-1 TRBV29-1 SVSPWGQEMNTEAF
TRBJ1-2 TRBV18 ASSPRTRDGYT
TRBJ2-7 TRBV28 ATEDREGPKRQY
TRBJ2-1 TRBV19 ASRLDRETEQF
TRBJ1-1 TRBV15 ATSRGSALTEAF
TRBJ1-1 TRBV18 ASSIREVNTEAF